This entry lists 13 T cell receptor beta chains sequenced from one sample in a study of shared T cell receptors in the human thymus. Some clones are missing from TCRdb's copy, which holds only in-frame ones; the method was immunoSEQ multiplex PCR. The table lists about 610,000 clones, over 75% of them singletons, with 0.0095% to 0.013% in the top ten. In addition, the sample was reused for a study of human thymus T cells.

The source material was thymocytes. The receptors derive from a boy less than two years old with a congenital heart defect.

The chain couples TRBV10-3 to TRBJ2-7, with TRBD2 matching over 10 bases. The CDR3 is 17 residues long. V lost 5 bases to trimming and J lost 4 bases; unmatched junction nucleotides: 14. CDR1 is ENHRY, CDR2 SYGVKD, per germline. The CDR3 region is CAISPHDRGLARYEQYF. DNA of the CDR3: TGTGCCATCAGTCCACACGACAGGGGACTAGCGCGGTACGAGCAGTACTTC.

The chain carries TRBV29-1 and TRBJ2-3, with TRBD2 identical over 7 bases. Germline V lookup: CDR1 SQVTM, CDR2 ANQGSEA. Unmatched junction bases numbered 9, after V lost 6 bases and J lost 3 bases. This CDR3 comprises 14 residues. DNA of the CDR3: TGCAGCGTCAGGGACTATCAAGGGACAGATACGCAGTATTTT. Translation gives CSVRDYQGTDTQYF.

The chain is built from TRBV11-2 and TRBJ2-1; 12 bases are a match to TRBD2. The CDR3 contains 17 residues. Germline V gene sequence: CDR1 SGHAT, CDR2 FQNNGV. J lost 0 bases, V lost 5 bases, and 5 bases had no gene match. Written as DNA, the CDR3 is TGTGCCAGCAGCACTTGGACTAGCGGGGCCTCCTACAATGAGCAGTTCTTC. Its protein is CASSTWTSGASYNEQFF.

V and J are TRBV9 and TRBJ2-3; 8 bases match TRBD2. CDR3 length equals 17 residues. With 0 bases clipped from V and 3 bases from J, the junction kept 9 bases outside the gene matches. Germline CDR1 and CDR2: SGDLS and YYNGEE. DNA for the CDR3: TGTGCCAGCAGCGTAGCTACACTAGCGGCCGGGACAGATACGCAGTATTTT. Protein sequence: CASSVATLAAGTDTQYF.

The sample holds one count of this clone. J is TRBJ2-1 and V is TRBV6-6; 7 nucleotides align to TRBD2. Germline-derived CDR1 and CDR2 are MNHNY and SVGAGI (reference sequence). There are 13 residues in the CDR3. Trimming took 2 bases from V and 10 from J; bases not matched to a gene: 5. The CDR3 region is CASSYTCGSEQFF. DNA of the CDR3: TGTGCCAGCAGTTACACTTGCGGGAGCGAGCAGTTCTTC.

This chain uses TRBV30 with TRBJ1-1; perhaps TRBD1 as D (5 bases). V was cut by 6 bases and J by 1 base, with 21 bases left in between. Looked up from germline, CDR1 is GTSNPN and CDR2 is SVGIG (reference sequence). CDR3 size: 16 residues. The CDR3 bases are TGTGCCTGCCACCTCTTGGGGCCTATGAAGAACACTGAAGCTTTCTTT. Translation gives CACHLLGPMKNTEAFF.

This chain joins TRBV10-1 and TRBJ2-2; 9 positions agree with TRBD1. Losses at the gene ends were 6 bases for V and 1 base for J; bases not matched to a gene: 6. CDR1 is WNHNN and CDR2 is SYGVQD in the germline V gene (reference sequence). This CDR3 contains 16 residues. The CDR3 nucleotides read TGCGCCAGCAGGGACCAGGACAGGGGGAACACCGGGGAGCTGTTTTTT. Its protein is CASRDQDRGNTGELFF.

CDR3 protein: CASSEAGTGFEQGSEGYTF. CDR3 sequence (DNA): TGCGCCAGCAGTGAGGCGGGGACAGGGTTCGAACAGGGATCAGAGGGCTACACCTTC. The rearrangement uses TRBV10-2 and TRBJ1-2; 9 bases align to TRBD1. In germline, CDR1 is WSHSY, CDR2 SAAADI. The CDR3 consists of 19 residues. After removal of 2 bases from V and 8 bases from J, the junction contained 21 bases not matched to a gene.

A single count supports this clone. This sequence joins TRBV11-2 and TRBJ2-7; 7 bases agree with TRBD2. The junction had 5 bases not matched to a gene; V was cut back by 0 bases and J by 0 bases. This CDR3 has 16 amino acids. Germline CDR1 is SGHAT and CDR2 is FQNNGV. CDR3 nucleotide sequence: TGTGCCAGCAGCTTAGAGGCTAGCGGCACCTCCTACGAGCAGTACTTC. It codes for CASSLEASGTSYEQYF.

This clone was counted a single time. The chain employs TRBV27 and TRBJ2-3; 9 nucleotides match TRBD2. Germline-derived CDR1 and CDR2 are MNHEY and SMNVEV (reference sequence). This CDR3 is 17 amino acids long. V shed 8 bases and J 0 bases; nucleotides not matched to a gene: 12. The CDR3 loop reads CASGAPTSGVSTDTQYF. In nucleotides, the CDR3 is TGTGCCAGCGGCGCACCGACTAGCGGAGTTAGCACAGATACGCAGTATTTT.

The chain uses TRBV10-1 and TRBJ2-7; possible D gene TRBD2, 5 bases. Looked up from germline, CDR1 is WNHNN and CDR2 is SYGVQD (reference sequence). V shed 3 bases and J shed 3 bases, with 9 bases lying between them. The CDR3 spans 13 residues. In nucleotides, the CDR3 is TGCGCCAGCAGTGATGACGGGGACTACGAGCAGTACTTC. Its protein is CASSDDGDYEQYF.

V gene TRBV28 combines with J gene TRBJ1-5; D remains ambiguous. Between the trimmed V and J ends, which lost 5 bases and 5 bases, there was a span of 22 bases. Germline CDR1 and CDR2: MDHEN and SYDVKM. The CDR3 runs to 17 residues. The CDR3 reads CASSIDFGGGFYQPQHF. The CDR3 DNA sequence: TGTGCCAGCAGTATAGATTTCGGCGGCGGGTTCTATCAGCCCCAGCATTTT.

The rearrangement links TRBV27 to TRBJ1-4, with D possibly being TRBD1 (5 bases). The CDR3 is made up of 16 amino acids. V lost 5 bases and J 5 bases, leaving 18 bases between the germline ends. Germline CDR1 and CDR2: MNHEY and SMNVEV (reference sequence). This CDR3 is CASSPASGHLNEKLFF. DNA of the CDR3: TGTGCCAGCAGTCCCGCGTCAGGGCACTTAAATGAAAAACTGTTTTTT.